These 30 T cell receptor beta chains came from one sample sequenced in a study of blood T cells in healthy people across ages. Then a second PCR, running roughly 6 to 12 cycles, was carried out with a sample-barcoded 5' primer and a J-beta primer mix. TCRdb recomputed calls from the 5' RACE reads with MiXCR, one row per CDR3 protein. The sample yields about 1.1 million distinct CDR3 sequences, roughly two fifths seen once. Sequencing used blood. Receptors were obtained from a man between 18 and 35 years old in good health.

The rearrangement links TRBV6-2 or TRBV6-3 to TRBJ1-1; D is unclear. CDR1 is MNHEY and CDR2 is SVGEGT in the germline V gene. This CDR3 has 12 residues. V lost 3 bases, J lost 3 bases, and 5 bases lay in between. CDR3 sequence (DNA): TGTGCCAGCAGTTATCCTTACACTGAAGCTTTCTTT. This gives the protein CASSYPYTEAFF.

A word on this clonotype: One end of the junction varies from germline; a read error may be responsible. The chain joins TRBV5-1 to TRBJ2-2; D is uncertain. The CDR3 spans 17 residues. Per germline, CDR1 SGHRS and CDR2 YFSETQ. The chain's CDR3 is CASSFGNSHGNTEELFF. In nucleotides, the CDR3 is TGCGCCAGCAGCTTTGGCAATTCACATGGGAACACCGAGGAGCTGTTTTTT.

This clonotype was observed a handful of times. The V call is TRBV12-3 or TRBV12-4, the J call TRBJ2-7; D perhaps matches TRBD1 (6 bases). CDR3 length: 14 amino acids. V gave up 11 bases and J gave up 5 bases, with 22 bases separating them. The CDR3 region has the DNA TGTGCCGTAGTATTACAGGGCCAACCAGACGAGCAGTACTTC. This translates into CAVVLQGQPDEQYF.

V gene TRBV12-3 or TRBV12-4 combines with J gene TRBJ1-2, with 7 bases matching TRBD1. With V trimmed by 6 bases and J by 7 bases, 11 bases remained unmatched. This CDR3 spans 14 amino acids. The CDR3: CASRDRARISGYTF. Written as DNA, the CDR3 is TGTGCCAGCAGAGACAGGGCTCGTATCAGTGGCTACACCTTC.

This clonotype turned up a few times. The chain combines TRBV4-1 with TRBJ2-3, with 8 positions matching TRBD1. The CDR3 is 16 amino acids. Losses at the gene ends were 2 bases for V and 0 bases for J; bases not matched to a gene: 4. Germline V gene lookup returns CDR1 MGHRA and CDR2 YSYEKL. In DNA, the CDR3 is TGCGCCAGCAGCCAACCGGGACAGGCTAGCACAGATACGCAGTATTTT. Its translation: CASSQPGQASTDTQYF.

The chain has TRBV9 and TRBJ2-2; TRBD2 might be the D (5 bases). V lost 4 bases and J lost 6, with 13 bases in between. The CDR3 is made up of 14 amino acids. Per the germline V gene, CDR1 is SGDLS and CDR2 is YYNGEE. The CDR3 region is CASSPRSSAGELFF. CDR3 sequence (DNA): TGTGCCAGCAGCCCGAGAAGTAGCGCCGGGGAGCTGTTTTTT.

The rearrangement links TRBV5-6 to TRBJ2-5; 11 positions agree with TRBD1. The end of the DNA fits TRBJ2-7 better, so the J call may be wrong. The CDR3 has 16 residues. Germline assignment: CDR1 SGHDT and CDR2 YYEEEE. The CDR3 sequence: CASVGGDRGITYEQYF. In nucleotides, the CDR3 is TGTGCCAGCGTCGGAGGGGACAGGGGGATAACCTACGAGCAGTACTTC.

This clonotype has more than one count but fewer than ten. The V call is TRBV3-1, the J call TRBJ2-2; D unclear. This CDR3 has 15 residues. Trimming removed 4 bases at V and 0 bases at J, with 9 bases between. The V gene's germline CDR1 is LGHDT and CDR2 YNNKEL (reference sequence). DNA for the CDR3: TGTGCCAGCAGCCTACGGCCGGCGAACACCGGGGAGCTGTTTTTT. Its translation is CASSLRPANTGELFF.

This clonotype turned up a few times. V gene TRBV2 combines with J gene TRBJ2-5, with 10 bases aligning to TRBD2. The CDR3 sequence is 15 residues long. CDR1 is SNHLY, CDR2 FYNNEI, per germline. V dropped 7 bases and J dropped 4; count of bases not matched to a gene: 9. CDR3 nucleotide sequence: TGTGCCAGCATTACTAGCGGGGATGTGGGAGAGACCCAGTACTTC. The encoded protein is CASITSGDVGETQYF.

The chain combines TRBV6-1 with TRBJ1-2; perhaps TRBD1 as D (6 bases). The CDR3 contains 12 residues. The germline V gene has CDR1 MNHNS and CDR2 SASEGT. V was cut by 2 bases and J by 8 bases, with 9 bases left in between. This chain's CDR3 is CASSEPQGGYTF. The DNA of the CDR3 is TGTGCCAGCAGTGAACCCCAGGGGGGCTACACCTTC.

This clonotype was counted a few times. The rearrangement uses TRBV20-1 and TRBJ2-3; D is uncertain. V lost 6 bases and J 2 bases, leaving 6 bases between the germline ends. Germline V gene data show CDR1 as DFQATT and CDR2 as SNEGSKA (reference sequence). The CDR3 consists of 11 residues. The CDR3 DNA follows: TGCAGTGCCGCACTCACAGATACGCAGTATTTT. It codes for CSAALTDTQYF.

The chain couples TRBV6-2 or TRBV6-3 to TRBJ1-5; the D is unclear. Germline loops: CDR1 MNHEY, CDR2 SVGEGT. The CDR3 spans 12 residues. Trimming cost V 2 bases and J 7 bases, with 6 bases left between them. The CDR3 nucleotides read TGTGCCAGCAGTTACCAGGTGCAGCCCCAGCATTTT. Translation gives CASSYQVQPQHF.

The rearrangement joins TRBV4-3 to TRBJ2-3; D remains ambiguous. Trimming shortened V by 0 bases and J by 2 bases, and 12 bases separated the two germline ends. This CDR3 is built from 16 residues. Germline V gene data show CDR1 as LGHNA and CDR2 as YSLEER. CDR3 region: CASSQDLAHYTDTQYF. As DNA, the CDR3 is TGCGCCAGCAGCCAAGATTTGGCACACTACACAGATACGCAGTATTTT.

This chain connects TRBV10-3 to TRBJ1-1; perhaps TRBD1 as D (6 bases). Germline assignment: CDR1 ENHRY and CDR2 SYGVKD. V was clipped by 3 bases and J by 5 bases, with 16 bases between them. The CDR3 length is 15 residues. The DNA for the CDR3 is TGTGCCATCAGTGACCCACAGGGTGTGTTGACTGAAGCTTTCTTT. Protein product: CAISDPQGVLTEAFF.

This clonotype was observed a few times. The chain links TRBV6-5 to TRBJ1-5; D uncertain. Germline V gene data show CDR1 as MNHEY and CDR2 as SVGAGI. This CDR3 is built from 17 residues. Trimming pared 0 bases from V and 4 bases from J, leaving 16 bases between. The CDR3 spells CASSYSSPGLFNQPQHF. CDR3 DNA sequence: TGTGCCAGCAGTTACTCGAGCCCGGGCCTATTTAATCAGCCCCAGCATTTT.

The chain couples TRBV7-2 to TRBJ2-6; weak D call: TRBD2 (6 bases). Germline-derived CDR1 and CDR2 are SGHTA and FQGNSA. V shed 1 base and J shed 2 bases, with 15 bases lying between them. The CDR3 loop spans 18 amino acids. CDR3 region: CASSLELVPGAGANVLTF. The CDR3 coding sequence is TGTGCCAGCAGCTTAGAACTAGTCCCGGGAGCTGGGGCCAACGTCCTGACTTTC. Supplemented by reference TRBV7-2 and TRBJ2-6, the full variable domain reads GAGVSQSPSNKVTEKGKDVELRCDPISGHTALYWYRQSLGQGLEFLIYFQGNSAPDKSGLPSDRFSAERTGGSVSTLTIQRTQQEDSAVYLCASSLELVPGAGANVLTFGAGSRLTVL.

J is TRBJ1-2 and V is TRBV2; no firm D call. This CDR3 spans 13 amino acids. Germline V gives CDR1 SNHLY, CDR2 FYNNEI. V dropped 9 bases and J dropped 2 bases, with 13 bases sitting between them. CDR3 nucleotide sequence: TGTGCCAGTCCGGCGCGACTGAACTATGGCTACACCTTC. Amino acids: CASPARLNYGYTF.

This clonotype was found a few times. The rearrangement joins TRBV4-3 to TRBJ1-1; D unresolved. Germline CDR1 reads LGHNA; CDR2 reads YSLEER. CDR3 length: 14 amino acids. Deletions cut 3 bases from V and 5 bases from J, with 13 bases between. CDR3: CASSQGNTGTEAFF. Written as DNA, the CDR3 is TGCGCCAGCAGCCAGGGCAATACGGGGACTGAAGCTTTCTTT.

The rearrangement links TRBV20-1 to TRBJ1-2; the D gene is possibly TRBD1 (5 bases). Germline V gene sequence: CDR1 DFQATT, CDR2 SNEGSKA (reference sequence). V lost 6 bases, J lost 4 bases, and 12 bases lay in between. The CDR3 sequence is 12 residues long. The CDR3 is CSAKTATYGYTF. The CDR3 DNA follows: TGCAGTGCCAAGACAGCTACCTATGGCTACACCTTC.

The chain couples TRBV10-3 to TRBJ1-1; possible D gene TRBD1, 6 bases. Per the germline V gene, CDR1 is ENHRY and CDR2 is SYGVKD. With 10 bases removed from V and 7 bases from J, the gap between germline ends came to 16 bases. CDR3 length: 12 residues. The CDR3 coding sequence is TGTGCCACCACCCCAGGGGACTATGAAGCTTTCTTT. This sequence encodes CATTPGDYEAFF.

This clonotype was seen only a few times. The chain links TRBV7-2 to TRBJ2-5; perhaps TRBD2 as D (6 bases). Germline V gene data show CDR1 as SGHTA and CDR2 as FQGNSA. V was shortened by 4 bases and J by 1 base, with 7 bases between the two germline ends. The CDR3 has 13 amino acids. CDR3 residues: CASSWGLQETQYF. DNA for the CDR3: TGTGCCAGCAGCTGGGGACTCCAAGAGACCCAGTACTTC.

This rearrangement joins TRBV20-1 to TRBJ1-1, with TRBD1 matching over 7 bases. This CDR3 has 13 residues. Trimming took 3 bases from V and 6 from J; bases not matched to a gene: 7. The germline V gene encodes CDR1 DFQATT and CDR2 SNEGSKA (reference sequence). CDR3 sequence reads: CSARQDREAEAFF. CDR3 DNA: TGCAGTGCTAGGCAAGACAGGGAGGCTGAAGCTTTCTTT.

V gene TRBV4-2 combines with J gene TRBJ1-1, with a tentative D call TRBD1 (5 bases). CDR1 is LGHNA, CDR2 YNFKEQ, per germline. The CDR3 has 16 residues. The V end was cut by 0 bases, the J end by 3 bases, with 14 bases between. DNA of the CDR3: TGTGCCAGCAGCCAAGATGGGACCATAGGGGACACTGAAGCTTTCTTT. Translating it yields CASSQDGTIGDTEAFF.

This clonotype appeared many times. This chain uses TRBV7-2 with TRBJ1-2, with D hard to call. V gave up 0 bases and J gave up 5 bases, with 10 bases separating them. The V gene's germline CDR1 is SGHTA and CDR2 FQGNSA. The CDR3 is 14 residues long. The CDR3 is CASSLATANYGYTF. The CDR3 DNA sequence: TGTGCCAGCAGCTTAGCCACAGCAAATTATGGCTACACCTTC.

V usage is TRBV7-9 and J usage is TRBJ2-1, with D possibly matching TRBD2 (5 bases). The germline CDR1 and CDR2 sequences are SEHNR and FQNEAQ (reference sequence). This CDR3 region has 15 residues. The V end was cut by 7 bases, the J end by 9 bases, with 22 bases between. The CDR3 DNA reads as TGTGCCAGCACCCTCCCTAGCCGGGAACCCAGTGAGCAGTTCTTC. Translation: CASTLPSREPSEQFF. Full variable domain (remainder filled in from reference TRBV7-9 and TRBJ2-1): DTGVSQNPRHKITKRGQNVTFRCDPISEHNRLYWYRQTLGQGPEFLTYFQNEAQLEKSRLLSDRFSAERPKGSFSTLEIQRTEQGDSAMYLCASTLPSREPSEQFFGPGTRLTVL.

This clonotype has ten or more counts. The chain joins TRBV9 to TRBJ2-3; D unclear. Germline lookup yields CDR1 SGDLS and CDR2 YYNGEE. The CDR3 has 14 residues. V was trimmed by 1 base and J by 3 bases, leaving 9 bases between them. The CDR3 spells CASSVTPRTDTQYF. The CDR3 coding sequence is TGTGCCAGCAGCGTAACTCCTCGAACAGATACGCAGTATTTT. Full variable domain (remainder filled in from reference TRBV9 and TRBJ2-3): DSGVTQTPKHLITATGQRVTLRCSPRSGDLSVYWYQQSLDQGLQFLIQYYNGEERAKGNILERFSAQQFPDLHSELNLSSLELGDSALYFCASSVTPRTDTQYFGPGTRLTVL.

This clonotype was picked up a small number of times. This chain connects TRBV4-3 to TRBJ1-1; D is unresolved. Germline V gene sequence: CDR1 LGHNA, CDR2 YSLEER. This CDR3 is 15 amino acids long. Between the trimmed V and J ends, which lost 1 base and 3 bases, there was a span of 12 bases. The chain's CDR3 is CASSQGRAPDTEAFF. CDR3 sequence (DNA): TGCGCCAGCAGCCAAGGGAGGGCACCGGACACTGAAGCTTTCTTT.

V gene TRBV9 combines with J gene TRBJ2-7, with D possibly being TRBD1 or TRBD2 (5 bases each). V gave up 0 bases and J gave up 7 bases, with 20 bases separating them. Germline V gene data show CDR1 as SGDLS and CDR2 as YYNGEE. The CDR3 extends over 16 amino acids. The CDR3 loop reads CASSVGANGGSNEQYF. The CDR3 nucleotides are TGTGCCAGCAGCGTAGGTGCGAATGGGGGATCGAATGAGCAGTACTTC.

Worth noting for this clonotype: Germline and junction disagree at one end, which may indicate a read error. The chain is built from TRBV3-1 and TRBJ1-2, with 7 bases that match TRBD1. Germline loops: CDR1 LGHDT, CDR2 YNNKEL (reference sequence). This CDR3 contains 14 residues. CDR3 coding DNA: TGTGCCAACAGCCCAGGGACAGCCAACTATGGCTACACCTTC. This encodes CANSPGTANYGYTF.

The CDR3 DNA sequence: TGCGCCAGCAGCCATAACCCGTTAAGGGAAGAACTGTTTTTT. Its translation: CASSHNPLREELFF. This rearrangement joins TRBV5-1 to TRBJ1-4; no clear D gene. The V end lost 4 bases, the J end lost 12 bases, and 19 bases lay between the germline ends. The germline CDR1 and CDR2 sequences are SGHRS and YFSETQ. The CDR3 loop spans 14 amino acids.